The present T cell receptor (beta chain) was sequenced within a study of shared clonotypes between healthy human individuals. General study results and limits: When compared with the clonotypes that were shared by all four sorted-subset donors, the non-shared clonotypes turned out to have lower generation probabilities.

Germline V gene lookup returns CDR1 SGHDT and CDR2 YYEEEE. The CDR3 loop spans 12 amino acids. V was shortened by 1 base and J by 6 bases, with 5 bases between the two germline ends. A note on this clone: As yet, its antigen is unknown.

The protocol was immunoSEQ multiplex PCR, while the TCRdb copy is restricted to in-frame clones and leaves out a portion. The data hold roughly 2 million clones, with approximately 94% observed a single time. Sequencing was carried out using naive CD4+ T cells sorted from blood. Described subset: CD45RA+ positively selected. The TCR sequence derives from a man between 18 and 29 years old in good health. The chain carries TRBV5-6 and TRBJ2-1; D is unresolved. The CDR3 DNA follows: TGTGCCAGCAGCTTGACCGGCAATGAGCAGTTCTTC. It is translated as CASSLTGNEQFF.